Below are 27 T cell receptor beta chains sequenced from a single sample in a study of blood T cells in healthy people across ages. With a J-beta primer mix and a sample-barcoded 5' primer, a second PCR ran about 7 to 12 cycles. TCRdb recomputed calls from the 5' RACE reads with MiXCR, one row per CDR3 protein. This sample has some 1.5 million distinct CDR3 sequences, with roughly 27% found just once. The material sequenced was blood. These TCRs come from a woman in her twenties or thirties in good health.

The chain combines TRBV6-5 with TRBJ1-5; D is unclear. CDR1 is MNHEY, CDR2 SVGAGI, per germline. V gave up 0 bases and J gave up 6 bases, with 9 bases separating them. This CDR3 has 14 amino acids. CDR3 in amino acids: CASSYSPGLQPQHF. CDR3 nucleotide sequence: TGTGCCAGCAGTTACTCTCCCGGTCTTCAGCCCCAGCATTTT.

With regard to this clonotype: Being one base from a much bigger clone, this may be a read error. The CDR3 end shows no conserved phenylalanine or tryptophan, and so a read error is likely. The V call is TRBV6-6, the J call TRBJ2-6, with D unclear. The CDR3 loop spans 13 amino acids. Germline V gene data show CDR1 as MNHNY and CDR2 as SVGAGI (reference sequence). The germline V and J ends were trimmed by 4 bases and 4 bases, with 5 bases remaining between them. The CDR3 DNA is TGTGCCAGCAGTTCCGAAGGGGCCAACGTCCTGACTTGC. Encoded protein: CASSSEGANVLTC.

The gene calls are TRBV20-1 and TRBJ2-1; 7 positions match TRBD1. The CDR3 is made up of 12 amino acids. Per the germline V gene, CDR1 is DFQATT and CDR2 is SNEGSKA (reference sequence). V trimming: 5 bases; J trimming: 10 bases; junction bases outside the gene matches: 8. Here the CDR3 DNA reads TGCAGTGCTGGACAGGCAGCGAAAGAGCAGTTCTTC. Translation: CSAGQAAKEQFF.

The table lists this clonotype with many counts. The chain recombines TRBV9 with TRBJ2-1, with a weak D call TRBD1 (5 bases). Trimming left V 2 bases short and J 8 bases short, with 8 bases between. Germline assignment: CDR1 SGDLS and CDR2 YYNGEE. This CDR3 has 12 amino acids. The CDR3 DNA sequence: TGTGCCAGCAGCGTCACAGGTGATGAGCAGTTCTTC. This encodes CASSVTGDEQFF. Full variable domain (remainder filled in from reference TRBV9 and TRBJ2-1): DSGVTQTPKHLITATGQRVTLRCSPRSGDLSVYWYQQSLDQGLQFLIQYYNGEERAKGNILERFSAQQFPDLHSELNLSSLELGDSALYFCASSVTGDEQFFGPGTRLTVL.

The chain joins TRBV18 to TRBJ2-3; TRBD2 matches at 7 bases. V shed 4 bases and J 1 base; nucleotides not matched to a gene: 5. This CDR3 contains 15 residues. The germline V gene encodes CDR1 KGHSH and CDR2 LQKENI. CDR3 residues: CASSQQAGRTDTQYF. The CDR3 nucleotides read TGTGCCAGCTCACAGCAAGCGGGACGCACAGATACGCAGTATTTT.

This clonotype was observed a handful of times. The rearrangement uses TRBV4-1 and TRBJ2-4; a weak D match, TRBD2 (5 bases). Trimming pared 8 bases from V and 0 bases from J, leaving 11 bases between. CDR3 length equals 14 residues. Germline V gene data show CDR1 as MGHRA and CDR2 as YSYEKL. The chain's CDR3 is CASSRAEAKNIQYF. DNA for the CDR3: TGCGCCAGCTCGAGGGCGGAAGCCAAAAACATTCAGTACTTC.

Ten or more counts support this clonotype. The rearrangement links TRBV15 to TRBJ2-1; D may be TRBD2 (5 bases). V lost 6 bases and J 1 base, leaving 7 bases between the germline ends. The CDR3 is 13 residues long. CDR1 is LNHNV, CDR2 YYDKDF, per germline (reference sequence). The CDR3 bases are TGTGCCACCAGACGGGATTCCTACAATGAGCAGTTCTTC. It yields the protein CATRRDSYNEQFF.

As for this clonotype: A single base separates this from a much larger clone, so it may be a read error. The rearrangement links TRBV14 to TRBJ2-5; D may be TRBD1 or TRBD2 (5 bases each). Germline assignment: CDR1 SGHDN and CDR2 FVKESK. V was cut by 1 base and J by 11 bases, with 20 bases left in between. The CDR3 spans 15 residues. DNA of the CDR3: TGTGCCAGCAGCCAAGTGGGACGGGCGGGTAGGATGCAGTACTTC. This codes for CASSQVGRAGRMQYF.

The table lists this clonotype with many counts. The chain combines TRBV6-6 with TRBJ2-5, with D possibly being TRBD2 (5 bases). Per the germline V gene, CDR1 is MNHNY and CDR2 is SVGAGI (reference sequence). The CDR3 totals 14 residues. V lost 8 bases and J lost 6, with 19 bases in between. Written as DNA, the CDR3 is TGTGCCAGCGGAGACTGGGGTCCGGGGAAGACCCAGTACTTC. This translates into CASGDWGPGKTQYF.

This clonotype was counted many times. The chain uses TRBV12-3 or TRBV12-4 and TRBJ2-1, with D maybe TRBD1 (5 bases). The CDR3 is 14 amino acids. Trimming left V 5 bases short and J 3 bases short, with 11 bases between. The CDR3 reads CASSPGRGYNEQFF. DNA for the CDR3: TGTGCCAGCAGTCCCGGTAGGGGCTACAATGAGCAGTTCTTC.

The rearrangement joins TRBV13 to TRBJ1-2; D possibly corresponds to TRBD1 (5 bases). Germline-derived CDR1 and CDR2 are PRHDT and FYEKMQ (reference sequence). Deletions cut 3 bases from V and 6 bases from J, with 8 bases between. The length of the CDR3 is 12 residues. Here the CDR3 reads CASSLPRDGYTF. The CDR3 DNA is TGTGCCAGCAGCTTGCCCAGGGATGGCTACACCTTC.

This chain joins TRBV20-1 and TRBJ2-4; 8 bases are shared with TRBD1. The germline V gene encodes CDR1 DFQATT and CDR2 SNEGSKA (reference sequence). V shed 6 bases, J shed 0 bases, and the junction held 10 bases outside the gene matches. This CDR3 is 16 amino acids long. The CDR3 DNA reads TGCAGTGCCCGCCAGGGACAGGTATTAGCCAAAAACATTCAGTACTTC. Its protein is CSARQGQVLAKNIQYF.

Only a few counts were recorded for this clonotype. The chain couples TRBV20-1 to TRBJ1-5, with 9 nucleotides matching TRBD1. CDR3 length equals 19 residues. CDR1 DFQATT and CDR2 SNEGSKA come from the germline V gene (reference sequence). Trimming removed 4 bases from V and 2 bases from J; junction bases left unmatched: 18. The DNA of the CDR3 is TGCAGTGCTACCCCCGGGACAGGGTATGATATATTTGGCAATCAGCCCCAGCATTTT. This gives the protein CSATPGTGYDIFGNQPQHF.

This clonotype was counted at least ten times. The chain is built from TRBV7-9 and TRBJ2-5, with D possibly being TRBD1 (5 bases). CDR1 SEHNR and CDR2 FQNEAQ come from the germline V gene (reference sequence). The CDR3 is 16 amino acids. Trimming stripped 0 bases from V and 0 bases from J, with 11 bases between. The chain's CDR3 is CASSLASHRHQETQYF. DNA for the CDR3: TGTGCCAGCAGCTTAGCGTCGCACAGGCACCAAGAGACCCAGTACTTC.

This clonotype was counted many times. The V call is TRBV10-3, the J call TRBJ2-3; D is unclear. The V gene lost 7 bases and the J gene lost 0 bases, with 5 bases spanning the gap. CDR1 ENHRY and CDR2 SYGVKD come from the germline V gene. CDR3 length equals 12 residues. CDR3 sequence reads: CAITSSTDTQYF. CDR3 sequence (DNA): TGTGCCATCACCTCTAGCACAGATACGCAGTATTTT.

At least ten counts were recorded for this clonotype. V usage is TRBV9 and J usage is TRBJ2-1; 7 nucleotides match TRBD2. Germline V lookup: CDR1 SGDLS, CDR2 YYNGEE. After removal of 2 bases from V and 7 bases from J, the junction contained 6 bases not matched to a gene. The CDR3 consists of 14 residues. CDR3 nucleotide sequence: TGTGCCAGCAGCGTTATTGGGAGGGCTAATGAGCAGTTCTTC. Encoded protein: CASSVIGRANEQFF.

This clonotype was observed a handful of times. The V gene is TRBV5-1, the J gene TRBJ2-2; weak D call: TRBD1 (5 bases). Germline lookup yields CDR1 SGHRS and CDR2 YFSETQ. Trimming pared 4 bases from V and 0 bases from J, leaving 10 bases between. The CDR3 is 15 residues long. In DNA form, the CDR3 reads TGCGCCAGCAGCGCCTACAGGTCGAACACCGGGGAGCTGTTTTTT. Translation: CASSAYRSNTGELFF.

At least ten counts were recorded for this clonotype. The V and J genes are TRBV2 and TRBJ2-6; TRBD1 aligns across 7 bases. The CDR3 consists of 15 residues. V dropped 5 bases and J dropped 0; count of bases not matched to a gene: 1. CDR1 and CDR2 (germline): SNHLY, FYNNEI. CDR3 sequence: CASSKGASGANVLTF. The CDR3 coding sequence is TGTGCCAGCAGTAAGGGGGCCTCTGGGGCCAACGTCCTGACTTTC.

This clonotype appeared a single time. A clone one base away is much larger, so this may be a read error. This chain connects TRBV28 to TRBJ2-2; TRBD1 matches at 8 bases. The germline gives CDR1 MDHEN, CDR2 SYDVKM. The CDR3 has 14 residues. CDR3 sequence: CASRGTGATGEPFF. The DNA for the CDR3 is TGTGCCAGCAGGGGGACAGGTGCCACCGGGGAGCCGTTTTTT.

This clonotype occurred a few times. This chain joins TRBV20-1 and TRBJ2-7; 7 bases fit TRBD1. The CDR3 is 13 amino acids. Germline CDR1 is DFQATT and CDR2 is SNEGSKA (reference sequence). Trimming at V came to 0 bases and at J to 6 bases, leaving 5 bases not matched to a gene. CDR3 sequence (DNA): TGCAGTGCTAGAGATCACAGGGGATCCGAGCAGTACTTC. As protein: CSARDHRGSEQYF.

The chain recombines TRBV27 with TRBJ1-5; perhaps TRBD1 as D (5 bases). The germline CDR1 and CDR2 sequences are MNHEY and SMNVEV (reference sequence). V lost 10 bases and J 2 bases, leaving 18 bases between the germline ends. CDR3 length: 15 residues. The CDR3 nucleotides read TGTGCCAACAAGAGGGGTTCGGTAGGCAATCAGCCCCAGCATTTT. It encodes CANKRGSVGNQPQHF.

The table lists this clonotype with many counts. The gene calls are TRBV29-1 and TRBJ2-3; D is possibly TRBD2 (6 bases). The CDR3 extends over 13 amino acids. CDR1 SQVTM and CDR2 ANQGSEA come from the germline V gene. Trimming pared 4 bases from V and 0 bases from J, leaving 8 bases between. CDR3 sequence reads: CSVVRDSTDTQYF. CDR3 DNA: TGCAGCGTTGTGCGGGACAGCACAGATACGCAGTATTTT.

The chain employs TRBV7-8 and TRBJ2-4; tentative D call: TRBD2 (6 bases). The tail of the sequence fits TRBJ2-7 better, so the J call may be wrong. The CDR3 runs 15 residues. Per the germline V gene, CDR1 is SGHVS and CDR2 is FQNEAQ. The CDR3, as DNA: TGTGCCAGCAGCTTGGAGGGACGCGGCAACTACGAGCAGTACTTC. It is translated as CASSLEGRGNYEQYF.

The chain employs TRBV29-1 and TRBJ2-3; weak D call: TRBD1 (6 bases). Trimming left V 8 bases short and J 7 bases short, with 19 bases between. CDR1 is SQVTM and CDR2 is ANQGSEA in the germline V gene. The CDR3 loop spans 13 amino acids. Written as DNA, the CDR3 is TGCAGCAGTCAGGGGCAAGGGGTAAATACGCAGTATTTT. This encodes CSSQGQGVNTQYF.

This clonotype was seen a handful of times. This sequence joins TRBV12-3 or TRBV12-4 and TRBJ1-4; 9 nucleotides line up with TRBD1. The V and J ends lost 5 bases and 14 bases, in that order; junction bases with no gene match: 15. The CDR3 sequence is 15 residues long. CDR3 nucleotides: TGTGCCAGCAGTCCGCGGACAGGGGACCCAATGGGGCTGTTTTTT. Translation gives CASSPRTGDPMGLFF.

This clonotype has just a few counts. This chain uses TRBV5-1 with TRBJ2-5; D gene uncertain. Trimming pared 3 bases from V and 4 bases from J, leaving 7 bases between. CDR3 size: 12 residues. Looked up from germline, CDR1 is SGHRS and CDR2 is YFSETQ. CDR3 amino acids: CASSWATETQYF. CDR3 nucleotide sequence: TGCGCCAGCAGCTGGGCTACAGAGACCCAGTACTTC. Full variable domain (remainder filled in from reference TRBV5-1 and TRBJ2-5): KAGVTQTPRYLIKTRGQQVTLSCSPISGHRSVSWYQQTPGQGLQFLFEYFSETQRNKGNFPGRFSGRQFSNSRSEMNVSTLELGDSALYLCASSWATETQYFGPGTRLLVL.

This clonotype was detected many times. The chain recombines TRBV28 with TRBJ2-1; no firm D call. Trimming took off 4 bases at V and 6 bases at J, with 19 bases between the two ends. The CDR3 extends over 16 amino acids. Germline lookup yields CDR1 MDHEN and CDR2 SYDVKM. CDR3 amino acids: CASSSSRSKRRNEQFF. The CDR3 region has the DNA TGTGCCAGCAGTTCCTCGAGGAGCAAAAGACGCAATGAGCAGTTCTTC.